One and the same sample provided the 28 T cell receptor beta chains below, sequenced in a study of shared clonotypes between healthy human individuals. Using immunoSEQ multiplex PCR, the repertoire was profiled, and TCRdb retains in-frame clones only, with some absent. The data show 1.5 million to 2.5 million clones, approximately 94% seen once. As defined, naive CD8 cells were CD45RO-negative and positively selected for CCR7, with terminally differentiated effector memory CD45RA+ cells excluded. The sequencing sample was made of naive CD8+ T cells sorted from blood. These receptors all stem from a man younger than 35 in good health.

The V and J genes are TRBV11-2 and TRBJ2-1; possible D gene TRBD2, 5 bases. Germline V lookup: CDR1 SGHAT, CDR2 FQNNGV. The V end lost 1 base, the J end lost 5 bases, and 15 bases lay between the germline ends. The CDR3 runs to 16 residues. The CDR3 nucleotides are TGTGCCAGCAGCTTAGTATTGGCTAGCAGCAACAATGAGCAGTTCTTC. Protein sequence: CASSLVLASSNNEQFF. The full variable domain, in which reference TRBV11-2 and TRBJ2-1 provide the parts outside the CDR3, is EAGVAQSPRYKIIEKRQSVAFWCNPISGHATLYWYQQILGQGPKLLIQFQNNGVVDDSQLPKDRFSAERLKGVDSTLKIQPAKLEDSAVYLCASSLVLASSNNEQFFGPGTRLTVL.

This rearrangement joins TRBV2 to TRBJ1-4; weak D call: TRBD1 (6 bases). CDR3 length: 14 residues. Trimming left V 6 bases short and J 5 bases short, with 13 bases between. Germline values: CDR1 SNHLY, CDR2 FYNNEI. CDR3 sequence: CASRRQVGNEKLFF. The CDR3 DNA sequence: TGTGCCAGCAGACGACAGGTCGGGAATGAAAAACTGTTTTTT.

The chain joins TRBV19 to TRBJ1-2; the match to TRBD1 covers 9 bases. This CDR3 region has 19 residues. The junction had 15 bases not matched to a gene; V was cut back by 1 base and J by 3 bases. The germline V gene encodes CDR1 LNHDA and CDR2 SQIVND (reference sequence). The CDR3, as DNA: TGTGCCAGTAGTATAGTCCCAAGGGACAGGGTTGATACCCACTATGGCTACACCTTC. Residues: CASSIVPRDRVDTHYGYTF. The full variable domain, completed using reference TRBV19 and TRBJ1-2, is DGGITQSPKYLFRKEGQNVTLSCEQNLNHDAMYWYRQDPGQGLRLIYYSQIVNDFQKGDIAEGYSVSREKKESFPLTVTSAQKNPTAFYLCASSIVPRDRVDTHYGYTFGSGTRLTVV.

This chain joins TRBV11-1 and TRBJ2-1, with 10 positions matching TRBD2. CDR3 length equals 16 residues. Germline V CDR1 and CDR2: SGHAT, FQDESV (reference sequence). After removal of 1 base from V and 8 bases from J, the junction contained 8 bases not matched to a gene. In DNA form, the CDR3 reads TGTGCCAGCAGCTTAGGTCCTAGCGGGGGTGTTGATGAGCAGTTCTTC. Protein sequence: CASSLGPSGGVDEQFF.

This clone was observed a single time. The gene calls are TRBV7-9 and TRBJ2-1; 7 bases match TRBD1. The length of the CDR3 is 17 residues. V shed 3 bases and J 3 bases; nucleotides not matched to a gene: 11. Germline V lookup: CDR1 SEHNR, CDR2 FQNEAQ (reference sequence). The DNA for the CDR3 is TGTGCCAGCAGCTTCCCCTTAACAGGGGACCACTACAATGAGCAGTTCTTC. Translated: CASSFPLTGDHYNEQFF.

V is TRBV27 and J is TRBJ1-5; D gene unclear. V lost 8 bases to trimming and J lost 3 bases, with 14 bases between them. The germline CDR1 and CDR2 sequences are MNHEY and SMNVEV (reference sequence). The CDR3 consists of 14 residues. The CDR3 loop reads CASDPDGNNQPQHF. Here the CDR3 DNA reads TGTGCCAGCGACCCCGACGGCAACAATCAGCCCCAGCATTTT.

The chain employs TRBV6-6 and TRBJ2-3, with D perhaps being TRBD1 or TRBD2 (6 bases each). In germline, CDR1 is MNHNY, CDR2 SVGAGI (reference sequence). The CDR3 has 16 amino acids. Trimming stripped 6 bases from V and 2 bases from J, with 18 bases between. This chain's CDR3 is CASSAELGGPTDTQYF. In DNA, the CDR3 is TGTGCCAGCAGCGCTGAGTTGGGGGGCCCCACAGATACGCAGTATTTT.

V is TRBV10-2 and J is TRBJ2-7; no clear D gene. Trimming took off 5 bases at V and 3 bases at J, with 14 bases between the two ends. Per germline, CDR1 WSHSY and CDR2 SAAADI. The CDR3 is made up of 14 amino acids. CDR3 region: CASSLAEQDYEQYF. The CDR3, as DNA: TGCGCCAGCAGTTTGGCGGAGCAGGACTACGAGCAGTACTTC.

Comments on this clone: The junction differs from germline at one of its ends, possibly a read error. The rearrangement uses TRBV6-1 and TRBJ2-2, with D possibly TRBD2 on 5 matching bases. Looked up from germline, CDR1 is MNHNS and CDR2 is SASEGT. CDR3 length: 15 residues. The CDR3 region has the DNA TGTGCCAGCAGGGAAGCGGATCCTAACACCGGGGAGCTGTTTTTT. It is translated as CASREADPNTGELFF.

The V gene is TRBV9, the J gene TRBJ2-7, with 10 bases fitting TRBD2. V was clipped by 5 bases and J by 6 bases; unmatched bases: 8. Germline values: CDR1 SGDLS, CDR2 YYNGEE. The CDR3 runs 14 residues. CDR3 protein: CASSRGLAGVEQYF. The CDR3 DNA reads TGTGCCAGCAGTCGCGGGCTAGCGGGAGTCGAGCAGTACTTC.

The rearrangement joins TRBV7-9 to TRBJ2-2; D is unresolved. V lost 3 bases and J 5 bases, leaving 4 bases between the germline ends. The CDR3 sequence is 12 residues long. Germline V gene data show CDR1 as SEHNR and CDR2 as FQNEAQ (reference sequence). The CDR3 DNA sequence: TGTGCCAGCAGCTTTTTGACCGGGGAGCTGTTTTTT. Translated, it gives CASSFLTGELFF.

The CDR3: CASSYMDYSGANVLTF. For the CDR3, the DNA is TGTGCCAGCAGTTACATGGACTACTCTGGGGCCAACGTCCTGACTTTC. The chain uses TRBV6-5 and TRBJ2-6; perhaps TRBD2 as D (6 bases). Germline loops: CDR1 MNHEY, CDR2 SVGAGI. V lost 2 bases, J lost 0 bases, and 8 bases lay in between. The CDR3 runs 16 residues.

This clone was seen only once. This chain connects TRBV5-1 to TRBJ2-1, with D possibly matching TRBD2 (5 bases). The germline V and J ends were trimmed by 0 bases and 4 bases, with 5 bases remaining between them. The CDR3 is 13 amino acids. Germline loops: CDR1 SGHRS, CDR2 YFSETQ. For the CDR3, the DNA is TGCGCCAGCAGCTTGGTAGCGTACAATGAGCAGTTCTTC. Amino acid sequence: CASSLVAYNEQFF.

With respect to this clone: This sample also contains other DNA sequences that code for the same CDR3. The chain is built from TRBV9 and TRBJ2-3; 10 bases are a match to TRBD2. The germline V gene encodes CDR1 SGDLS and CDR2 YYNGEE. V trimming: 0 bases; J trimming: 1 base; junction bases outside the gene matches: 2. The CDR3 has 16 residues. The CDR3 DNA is TGTGCCAGCAGCGTAGTAGCGGGAGGAGGCACAGATACGCAGTATTTT. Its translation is CASSVVAGGGTDTQYF.

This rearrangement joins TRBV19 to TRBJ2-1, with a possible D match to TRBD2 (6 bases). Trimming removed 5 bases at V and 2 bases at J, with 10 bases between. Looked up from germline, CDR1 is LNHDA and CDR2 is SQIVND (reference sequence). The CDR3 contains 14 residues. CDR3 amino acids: CASSPGLAYNEQFF. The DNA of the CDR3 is TGTGCCAGTAGTCCGGGACTTGCCTACAATGAGCAGTTCTTC.

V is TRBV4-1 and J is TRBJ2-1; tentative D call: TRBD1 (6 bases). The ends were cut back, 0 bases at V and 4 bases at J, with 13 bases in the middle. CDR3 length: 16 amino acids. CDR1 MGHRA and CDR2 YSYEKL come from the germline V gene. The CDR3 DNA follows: TGCGCCAGCAGCCAAGAGTCCCGGACAGCGTACAATGAGCAGTTCTTC. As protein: CASSQESRTAYNEQFF.

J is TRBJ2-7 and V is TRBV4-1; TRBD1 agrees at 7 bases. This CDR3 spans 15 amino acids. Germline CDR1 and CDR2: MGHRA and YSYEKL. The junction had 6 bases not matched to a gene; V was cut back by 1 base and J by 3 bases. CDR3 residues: CASSQGPGQIYEQYF. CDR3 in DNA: TGCGCCAGCAGCCAAGGTCCGGGACAGATCTACGAGCAGTACTTC.

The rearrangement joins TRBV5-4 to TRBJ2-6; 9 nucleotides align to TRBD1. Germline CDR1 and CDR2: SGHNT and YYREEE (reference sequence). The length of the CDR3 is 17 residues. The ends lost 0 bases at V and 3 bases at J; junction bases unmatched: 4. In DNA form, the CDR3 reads TGTGCCAGCAGCTTGGGAACAGGGGGCTATGGGGCCAACGTCCTGACTTTC. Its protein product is CASSLGTGGYGANVLTF.

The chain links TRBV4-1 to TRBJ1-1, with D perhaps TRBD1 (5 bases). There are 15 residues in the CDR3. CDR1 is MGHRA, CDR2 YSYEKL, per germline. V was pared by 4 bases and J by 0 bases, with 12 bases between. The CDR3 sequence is CASSLRQLMNTEAFF. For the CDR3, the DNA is TGCGCCAGCAGCCTAAGACAGCTCATGAACACTGAAGCTTTCTTT.

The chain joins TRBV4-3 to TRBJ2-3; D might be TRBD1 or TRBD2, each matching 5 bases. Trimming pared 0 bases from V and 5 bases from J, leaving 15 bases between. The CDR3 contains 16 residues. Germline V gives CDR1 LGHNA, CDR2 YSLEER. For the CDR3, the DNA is TGCGCCAGCAGCCAAGAACGAGGGACCTCGCTAGATACGCAGTATTTT. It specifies CASSQERGTSLDTQYF.

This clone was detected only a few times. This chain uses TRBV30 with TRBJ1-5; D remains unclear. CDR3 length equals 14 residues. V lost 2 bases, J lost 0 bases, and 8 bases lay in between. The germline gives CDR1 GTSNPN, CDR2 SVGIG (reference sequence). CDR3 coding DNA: TGTGCCTGGAGTCTCTACACTAGCAATCAGCCCCAGCATTTT. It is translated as CAWSLYTSNQPQHF.

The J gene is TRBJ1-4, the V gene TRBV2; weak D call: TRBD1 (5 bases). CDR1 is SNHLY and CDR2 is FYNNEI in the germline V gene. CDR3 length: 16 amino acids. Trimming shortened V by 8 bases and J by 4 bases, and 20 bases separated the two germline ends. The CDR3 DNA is TGTGCCAGCCTAGAGGCAGGGAAGGGAAGTAATGAAAAACTGTTTTTT. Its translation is CASLEAGKGSNEKLFF.

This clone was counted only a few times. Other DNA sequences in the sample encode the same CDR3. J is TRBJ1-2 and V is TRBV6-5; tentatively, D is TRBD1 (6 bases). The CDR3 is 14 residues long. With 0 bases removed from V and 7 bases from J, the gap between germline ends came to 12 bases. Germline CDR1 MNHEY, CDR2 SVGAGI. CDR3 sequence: CASSYSEGGGGYTF. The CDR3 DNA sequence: TGTGCCAGCAGTTACTCGGAAGGGGGGGGTGGCTACACCTTC.

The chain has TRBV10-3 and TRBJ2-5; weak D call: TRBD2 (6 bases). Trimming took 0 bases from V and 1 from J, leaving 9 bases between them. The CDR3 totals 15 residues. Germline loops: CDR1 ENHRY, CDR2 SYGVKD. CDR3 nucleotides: TGTGCCATCAGTGAGTCGGGGGGAAGCCAAGAGACCCAGTACTTC. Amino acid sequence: CAISESGGSQETQYF.

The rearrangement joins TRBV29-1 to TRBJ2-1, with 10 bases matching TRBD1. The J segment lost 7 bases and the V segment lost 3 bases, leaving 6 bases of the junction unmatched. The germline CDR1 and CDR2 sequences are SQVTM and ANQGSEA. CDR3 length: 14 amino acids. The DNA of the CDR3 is TGCAGCGTTGAGGAGGGACAGGGGTGGAATGAGCAGTTCTTC. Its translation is CSVEEGQGWNEQFF.

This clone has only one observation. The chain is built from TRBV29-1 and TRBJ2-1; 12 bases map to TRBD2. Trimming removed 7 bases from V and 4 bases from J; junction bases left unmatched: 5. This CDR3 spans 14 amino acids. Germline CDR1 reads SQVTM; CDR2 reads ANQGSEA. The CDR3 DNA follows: TGCAGCGGGCTCGGGACTAGCGGGTACAATGAGCAGTTCTTC. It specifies CSGLGTSGYNEQFF.

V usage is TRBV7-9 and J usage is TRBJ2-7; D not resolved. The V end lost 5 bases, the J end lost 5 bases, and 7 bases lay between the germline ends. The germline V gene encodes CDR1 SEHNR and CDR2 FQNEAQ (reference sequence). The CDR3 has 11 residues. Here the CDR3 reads CASSRPDEQYF. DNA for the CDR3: TGTGCCAGCAGCCGTCCGGACGAGCAGTACTTC.

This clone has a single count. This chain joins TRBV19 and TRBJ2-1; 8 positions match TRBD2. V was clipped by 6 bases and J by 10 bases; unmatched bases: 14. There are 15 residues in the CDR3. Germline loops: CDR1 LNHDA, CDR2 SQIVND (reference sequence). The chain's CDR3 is CASRLGAGDSREQFF. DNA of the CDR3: TGTGCCAGTAGATTGGGAGCGGGAGATAGTAGAGAGCAGTTCTTC.